This T cell receptor (beta chain) was identified during a study of a mutant IDH1 vaccine in newly diagnosed glioma. Overall study: Vaccination followed radiotherapy alone by 4-6 weeks, or accompanied temozolomide cycles. Standard pretreatment was either radiotherapy, temozolomide, or, for most, radiochemotherapy with temozolomide. The treated group averaged about 44 years old and was about 60% male, around 38% female.

Method: immunoSEQ multiplex PCR; TCRdb's copy keeps in-frame clones and lacks some. Here the sample spans tens of thousands of clones, approximately 81% being singletons. The time point denotes: week 35, safety follow-up. Vaccine doses each comprised 300 ug of mutant IDH1 20-mer peptide, with topical imiquimod. Notes on this clone: The antigen is not known.

Study observations and caveats: Of all patients, 85% to 95% showed vaccine-induced immune responses.

The sample consisted of PBMCs, taken from a glioma patient whose treatment included an IDH1 peptide vaccine. The receptor comes from a woman younger than 30 with glioma.

This CDR3 reads CASSPAQGLNTEAFF. CDR3 bases: TGTGCCAGCAGCCCCGCACAGGGATTGAACACTGAAGCTTTCTTT. J is TRBJ1-1 and V is TRBV5-5, with D maybe TRBD1 (6 bases). This CDR3 has 15 residues. V gave up 4 bases and J gave up 0 bases, with 13 bases separating them. From germline, CDR1 is SGHKS and CDR2 YYEKEE (reference sequence).